This TCR beta chain was identified during a study of T cells in Graves' hyperthyroidism and ophthalmopathy. Study-level background: The initial diagnosis was the point when peripheral blood was collected, ahead of any treatment.

Many counts were recorded for this clonotype. There were TCR beta CDR3 regions amplified from RNA transcripts. HTBI primers were employed in a first-round RT-PCR of the TCR CDR3. TCRdb itself ran the multiplex PCR reads through MiXCR, one entry per CDR3 protein. The repertoire consists of a few hundred thousand distinct CDR3 sequences, with about 18% occurring once and the leading ten covering about 4%. The CDR3 is 14 residues long. From germline, CDR1 is LNHNV and CDR2 YYDKDF (reference sequence). V was trimmed by 0 bases and J by 6 bases, leaving 11 bases between them. A lack of ophthalmopathy progression within 18 months defined stable Graves' hyperthyroidism.

This sequence was found in a young woman with Graves' hyperthyroidism. What was sequenced was blood. This chain connects TRBV15 to TRBJ2-5, with D possibly being TRBD1 or TRBD2 (6 bases each). The CDR3 loop reads CATSRDPGAQTQYF. CDR3 DNA: TGTGCCACCAGCAGAGATCCGGGGGCTCAGACCCAGTACTTC.